The present T cell receptor beta chain was sequenced within a study of blood T cell repertoires in COVID-19. Repertoires were generated with immunoSEQ multiplex PCR, while TCRdb's copy carries only in-frame clones and drops some. This table holds over 350,000 clones, around 86% found once. This clone was picked up one time. Germline loops: CDR1 LGHDT, CDR2 YNNKEL (reference sequence). The V end lost 1 base, the J end lost 4 bases, and 7 bases lay between the germline ends. The CDR3 is 13 amino acids. Sequenced sample: peripheral blood. The clonotype comes from a woman aged 25 to 39 with active or convalescent COVID-19. V usage is TRBV3-1 (or the pseudogene TRBV3-2) and J usage is TRBJ1-1; D unresolved. The CDR3 protein is CASSQAGSTEAFF. The CDR3 DNA follows: TGTGCCAGCAGCCAAGCCGGGTCCACTGAAGCTTTCTTT.